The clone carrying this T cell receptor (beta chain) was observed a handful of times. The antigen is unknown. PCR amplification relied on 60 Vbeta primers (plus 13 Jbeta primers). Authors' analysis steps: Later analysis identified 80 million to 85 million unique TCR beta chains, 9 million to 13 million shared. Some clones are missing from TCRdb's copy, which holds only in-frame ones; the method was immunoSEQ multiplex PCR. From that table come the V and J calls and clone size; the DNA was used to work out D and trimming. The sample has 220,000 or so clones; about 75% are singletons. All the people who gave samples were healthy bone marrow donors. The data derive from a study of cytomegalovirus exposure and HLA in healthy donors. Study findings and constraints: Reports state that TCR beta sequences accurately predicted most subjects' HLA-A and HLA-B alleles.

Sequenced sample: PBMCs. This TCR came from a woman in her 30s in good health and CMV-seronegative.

The CDR3 sequence: CASSSGRGRASGNTIYF. Written as DNA, the CDR3 is TGTGCCAGCAGCTCGGGGCGGGGCAGAGCTTCTGGAAACACCATATATTTT. The chain is built from TRBV7-6 and TRBJ1-3, with D possibly TRBD1 on 5 matching bases. This CDR3 is built from 17 residues. Between the trimmed V and J ends, which lost 4 bases and 1 base, there was a span of 17 bases. The germline CDR1 and CDR2 sequences are SGHVS and FNYEAQ.